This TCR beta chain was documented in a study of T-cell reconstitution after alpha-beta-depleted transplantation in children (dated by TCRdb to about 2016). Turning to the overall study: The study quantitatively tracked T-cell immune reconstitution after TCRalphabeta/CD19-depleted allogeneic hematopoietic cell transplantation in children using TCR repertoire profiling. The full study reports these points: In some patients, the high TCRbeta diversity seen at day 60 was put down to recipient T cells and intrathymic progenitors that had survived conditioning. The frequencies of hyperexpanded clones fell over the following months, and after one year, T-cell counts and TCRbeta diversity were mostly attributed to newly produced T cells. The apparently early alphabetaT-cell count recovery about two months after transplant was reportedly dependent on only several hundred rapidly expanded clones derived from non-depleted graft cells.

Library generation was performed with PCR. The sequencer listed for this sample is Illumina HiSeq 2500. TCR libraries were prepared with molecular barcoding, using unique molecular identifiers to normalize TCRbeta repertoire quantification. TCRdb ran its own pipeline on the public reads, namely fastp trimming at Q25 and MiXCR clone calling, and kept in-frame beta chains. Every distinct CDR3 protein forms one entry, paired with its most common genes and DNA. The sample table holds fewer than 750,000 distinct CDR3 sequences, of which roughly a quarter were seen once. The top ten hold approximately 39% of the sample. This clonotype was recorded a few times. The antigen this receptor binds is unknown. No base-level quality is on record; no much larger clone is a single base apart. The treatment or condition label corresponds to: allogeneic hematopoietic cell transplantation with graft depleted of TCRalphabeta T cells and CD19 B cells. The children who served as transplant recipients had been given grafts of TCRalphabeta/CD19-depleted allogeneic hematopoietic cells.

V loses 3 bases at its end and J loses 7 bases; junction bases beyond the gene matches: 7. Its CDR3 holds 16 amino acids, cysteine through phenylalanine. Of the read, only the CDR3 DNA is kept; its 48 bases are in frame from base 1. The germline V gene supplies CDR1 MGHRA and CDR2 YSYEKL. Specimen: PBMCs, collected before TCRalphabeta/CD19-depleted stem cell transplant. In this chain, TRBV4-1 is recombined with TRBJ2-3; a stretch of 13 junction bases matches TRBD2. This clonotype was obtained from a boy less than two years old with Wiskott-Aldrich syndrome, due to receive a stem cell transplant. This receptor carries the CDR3 CASSQGLAGSPYTQYF. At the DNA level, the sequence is TGCGCCAGCAGCCAGGGACTAGCGGGAAGCCCATATACGCAGTATTTT.